This record concerns one T cell receptor beta chain sequence. Its antigen is currently not known. No qualities accompany the bases; no much larger clone lies one base away. The sample belongs to a study of CD39 and CD103 CD8 tumor-infiltrating T cells (dated by TCRdb to 2017 to 2018). Broadly, across the study: Repertoire comparisons were shown for an HPV-positive HNSCC, an HPV-negative HNSCC, an ovarian cancer and a melanoma patient. Deep sequencing of TCRbeta CDR3 was used to compare the repertoires of CD8 TIL subsets, defined by CD103 and CD39, with those of peripheral memory CD8 T cells. The research as a whole found: DP TIL clonotypes were rarely found in blood or uninvolved lymph node, whereas DN TIL clonotypes largely overlapped peripheral memory CD8 repertoires. DP CD8 TILs appeared to be more oligoclonal than DN and SP CD8 TILs and blood memory CD8 T cells, with 56-86% covered by the top 30 clonotypes.

From around 10,000 to 100,000 sorted cells per subset, genomic DNA was extracted using the DNeasy Blood and Tissue Kit. TCRbeta V-J or V-D-J regions were sequenced and mapped by the immunoSEQ service, with coverage above 10x per sample. The study's own analysis went as follows. Only productive rearrangements exported from the immunoSEQ Analyzer platform were analyzed, with clonality assessed on the 500 most abundant clones. Repertoire overlap between populations was quantified with the Morisita-Horn similarity index and the Jaccard index. Morisita-Horn similarity between CD8 T-cell subset TCR repertoires was measured in over 5 cancer patients. TCRdb carries this immuneACCESS record with in-frame sequences only. Its versions omit some clonotypes, under half of them owing to an unresolved V gene in the studies checked, with the rest unexplained. V, J and clone size were drawn from that table, and D and trimming were deduced from the DNA. The sample table records about 17,000 clones; 80% to 95% of these occur just once. The ten largest clonotypes hold 4.3% of the sample.

The CDR3 runs 15 residues from the cysteine to the phenylalanine. Just CDR3 DNA is preserved here, 45 bases in frame from base 1. The germline V gene specifies MDHEN as CDR1 and SYDVKM as CDR2. The junction shows trimming of 1 base on V and 8 bases on J, and the gene matches do not reach 5 bases of it. Patients were not receiving therapy at sample collection, though earlier treatments ranged from chemotherapy, radiotherapy, surgery and immunotherapy to none. Thawed cells were enriched for T lymphocytes with a negative-selection kit, adding EpCAM beads for tumor-infiltrating lymphocytes. Memory CD8 T cells were sorted using a CD8+CD4-CD45RA- gate, without regard to whether the cells expressed CCR7. Before analysis, peripheral blood mononuclear cells were isolated on a Ficoll-Paque PLUS gradient and cryopreserved. Populations were sorted to roughly 99% purity on a FACSAria II, and cell pellets were frozen for TCR sequencing without culture.

This TCR derives from a human donor with head and neck squamous cell carcinoma. The chain is assembled from TRBV28 and TRBJ2-1; TRBD2 agrees with 10 junctional bases. Sequences were obtained from CD8+ T cells sorted from blood. The sample's cell subset or site label, decoded: total memory CD8 T cells (CD45RA-CCR7+/-) from blood or uninvolved lymph node. Here is the DNA: TGTGCCAGCAGTTTATCACTAGCGGGGTTCGATGAGCAGTTCTTC. This sequence encodes CASSLSLAGFDEQFF.